A selection of T cell receptor beta chains follows, all from one sample in a study of CD8 T cells in Susac syndrome. TCRdb redid the calling of the immunoSEQ multiplex PCR reads with MiXCR, one entry per CDR3 protein. Among about 140,000 distinct CDR3 sequences listed, less than 95% were seen once. Source material: CD4+ T cells from PBMCs. All receptors come from a human donor in good health. The CDR3 runs from the conserved cysteine through the conserved F or W. The D gene is left open where the match is weak. Size is omitted from some rows. Given values are once, few, many or a class for expanded clones.

len	d_gene	v_gene	abundance	j_gene	CDR3aa	CDR3nt
13	NA	TRBV5-1	NA	TRBJ2-1	CASSFDLTPRQFF	TGCGCCAGCAGCTTCGACCTGACCCCACGGCAGTTCTTC
15	NA	TRBV7-2	once	TRBJ2-3	CASSLMRQPADTQYF	TGTGCCAGCAGCTTAATGAGACAGCCAGCAGATACGCAGTATTTT
15	TRBD1	TRBV19	NA	TRBJ2-2	CASSKTGLATGELFF	TGTGCCAGTAGTAAGACAGGGCTGGCCACCGGGGAGCTGTTTTTT
14	NA	TRBV20-1	NA	TRBJ1-1	CSARDYLMGTEAFF	TGCAGTGCTAGAGATTACCTAATGGGCACTGAAGCTTTCTTT
15	TRBD1	TRBV28	NA	TRBJ1-5	CASSFTGQGNQPQHF	TGTGCCAGCAGTTTCACCGGACAGGGGAATCAGCCCCAGCATTTT
13	TRBD1	TRBV5-6	NA	TRBJ1-2	CASRRTGGFGYTF	TGTGCCAGCCGTAGGACAGGGGGTTTCGGCTACACCTTC
12	NA	TRBV30	NA	TRBJ1-2	CAWSTGVFGYTF	TGTGCCTGGAGTACCGGGGTCTTTGGCTACACCTTC
13	NA	TRBV11-1	NA	TRBJ1-1	CASSQGWGTEAFF	TGTGCCAGCAGCCAAGGATGGGGAACTGAAGCTTTCTTT
15	TRBD1	TRBV5-1	NA	TRBJ2-5	CASSLVAGGRETQYF	TGCGCCAGCAGCTTGGTGGCAGGGGGAAGGGAGACCCAGTACTTC
11	NA	TRBV12-3/TRBV12-4	NA	TRBJ2-3	CASSLAIRVYF	TGTGCCAGCAGTCTGGCTATCAGGGTCTATTTT
13	NA	TRBV3-1	NA	TRBJ1-1	CASSQGGVTEAFF	TGTGCCAGCAGCCAAGGTGGAGTCACTGAAGCTTTCTTT
14	NA	TRBV14	once	TRBJ2-5	CASSRGAGTETQYF	TGTGCCAGCAGCCGTGGGGCAGGGACGGAGACCCAGTACTTC
15	NA	TRBV27	NA	TRBJ2-3	CASSLLPLGTDTQYF	TGTGCCAGCAGTTTGCTCCCACTGGGCACAGATACGCAGTATTTT
17	NA	TRBV5-1	NA	TRBJ2-3	CASSLAPTNWGTDTQYF	TGCGCCAGCAGCTTGGCCCCAACCAATTGGGGCACAGATACGCAGTATTTT
15	TRBD2	TRBV11-2	NA	TRBJ2-1	CASSPGLRGSYEQFF	TGTGCCAGCAGCCCGGGACTCCGCGGGAGCTATGAGCAGTTCTTC
16	NA	TRBV28	NA	TRBJ2-6	CASSLILSSGANVLTF	TGTGCCAGCAGTCTTATCTTGAGCTCTGGGGCCAACGTCCTGACTTTC
12	NA	TRBV30	NA	TRBJ2-3	CAWSPLADTQYF	TGTGCCTGGAGCCCCCTAGCCGACACGCAGTATTTT
14	NA	TRBV6-6	NA	TRBJ2-3	CASRPAGSTDTQYF	TGTGCCAGCAGACCCGCGGGGTCGACAGATACGCAGTATTTT
16	TRBD2	TRBV3-1	NA	TRBJ2-3	CASSQAASGRTDTQYF	TGTGCCAGCAGCCAAGCGGCTAGCGGGCGCACAGATACGCAGTATTTT
10	NA	TRBV29-1	NA	TRBJ1-1	CSAGGGAAFF	TGCAGCGCCGGAGGGGGGGCAGCTTTCTTT
15	TRBD2	TRBV20-1	NA	TRBJ2-5	CSAGGVAGAKETQYF	TGCAGTGCTGGGGGGGTAGCGGGAGCGAAAGAGACCCAGTACTTC
12	NA	TRBV6-6	NA	TRBJ2-1	CASSLGLGEQFF	TGTGCCAGCAGTCTCGGACTGGGAGAGCAGTTCTTC
15	TRBD2	TRBV20-1	NA	TRBJ2-1	CSAETSGSMIEEQFF	TGCAGTGCCGAAACTAGCGGGAGTATGATTGAGGAGCAGTTCTTC
14	NA	TRBV28	NA	TRBJ1-2	CASSLRATIYGYTF	TGTGCCAGCAGTTTACGGGCCACAATCTATGGCTACACCTTC
13	TRBD1	TRBV30	NA	TRBJ1-5	CAWGGQDGQPQHF	TGTGCCTGGGGGGGACAGGATGGTCAGCCCCAGCATTTT
15	TRBD1	TRBV20-1	NA	TRBJ1-2	CSARNSGGLGRGYTF	TGCAGTGCTAGAAACTCAGGGGGATTGGGCCGGGGCTACACCTTC
14	NA	TRBV29-1	NA	TRBJ2-7	CSVRTTGLAYEQYF	TGCAGCGTTCGGACGACAGGACTGGCCTACGAGCAGTACTTC
13	NA	TRBV27	NA	TRBJ1-5	CASSFRENQPQHF	TGTGCCAGCAGTTTTAGGGAGAATCAGCCCCAGCATTTT
14	NA	TRBV20-1	NA	TRBJ1-5	CSAREVYSNQPQHF	TGCAGTGCTAGAGAAGTTTATAGCAATCAGCCCCAGCATTTT
15	TRBD2	TRBV7-2	NA	TRBJ2-7	CASSSTSAYSYEQYF	TGTGCCAGCAGCTCTACTAGCGCGTACTCCTACGAGCAGTACTTC
14	TRBD1	TRBV7-3	NA	TRBJ2-3	CASSRTGSSDTQYF	TGTGCCAGCAGCCGGACAGGGTCATCAGATACGCAGTATTTT
16	NA	TRBV7-9	NA	TRBJ2-2	CASSFSLPQGSGELFF	TGTGCCAGCAGCTTCTCCCTTCCCCAGGGATCTGGGGAGCTGTTTTTT
15	NA	TRBV5-1	NA	TRBJ2-5	CASSLLDGRGETQYF	TGCGCCAGCAGCTTGCTGGACGGGAGAGGAGAGACCCAGTACTTC
14	NA	TRBV6-5	NA	TRBJ2-1	CASSYGSGYNEQFF	TGTGCCAGCAGTTATGGTAGCGGCTACAATGAGCAGTTCTTC
16	TRBD2	TRBV6-1	once	TRBJ2-1	CASSELRTSVLGEQFF	TGTGCCAGCAGTGAATTGAGGACTAGCGTTCTCGGTGAGCAGTTCTTC
16	NA	TRBV20-1	NA	TRBJ2-1	CSARVAGRRLYNEQFF	TGCAGTGCTAGAGTTGCGGGACGAAGACTTTACAATGAGCAGTTCTTC
12	NA	TRBV7-2	NA	TRBJ2-5	CASSFGVETQYF	TGTGCCAGCAGCTTCGGGGTGGAGACCCAGTACTTC
16	NA	TRBV19	NA	TRBJ2-1	CASSIDGEVGHREQFF	TGTGCCAGTAGTATAGATGGGGAGGTCGGGCATAGGGAGCAGTTCTTC
14	NA	TRBV5-6	once	TRBJ1-1	CASSLRQGIAEAFF	TGTGCCAGCAGCTTGAGGCAGGGTATCGCTGAAGCTTTCTTT
15	TRBD2	TRBV5-4	NA	TRBJ2-5	CASSLVGTRKETQYF	TGTGCCAGCAGCTTGGTCGGGACTAGAAAGGAGACCCAGTACTTC